This TCR beta chain is from a study of Ad26.COV2.S vaccination and SARS-CoV-2 variants (dated by TCRdb to about 2021). Broadly, across the study: Vaccine-arm donors were drawn from COV1001, a multicentre, randomized, double-blind, placebo-controlled phase I-IIa trial of Ad26.COV2.S in healthy adults. Ad26.COV2.S was administered intramuscularly at a dose of 5x10^10 or 1x10^11 viral particles, either as one shot or as two shots given 56 days apart. TCRbeta repertoire sequencing was used to assess the specificity and breadth of SARS-CoV-2-reactive T cell receptors after Ad26.COV2.S vaccination. A total of approximately 30 samples were included in the TCR-sequenced set, comprising roughly 19 Ad26.COV2.S vaccine recipients, 5 placebo recipients and 8 SARS-CoV-2 convalescent individuals. Trial participants were randomized into five groups of five, in which low-dose or high-dose Ad26.COV2.S was given once or twice, or placebo was given on both occasions. Investigators remained blinded to trial group allocation during experiments and outcome assessment.

The CDR3 has 13 amino acids, counting the end cysteine and phenylalanine. Only the CDR3 DNA is retained, 39 bases long and in frame from the first base. From a lookup of the germline V gene, CDR1 and CDR2 are WSHSY and SAAADI. Trimming at the junction amounts to 6 bases on V and 3 bases on J, and the germline ends lie 12 bases apart. TCRbeta CDR3 regions were sequenced with the immunoSEQ Assay. After extraction, genomic DNA underwent amplification by bias-controlled multiplex PCR, followed by high-throughput sequencing. The paper's data handling went like this. To quantify the absolute abundance of every unique TCRbeta CDR3 region, sequences were collapsed and filtered. T cell fraction was estimated by normalizing TCRbeta template counts to usable DNA, which was measured by amplifying reference genes present in all nucleated cells. Repertoire TCRs were annotated as SARS-CoV-2-specific when V gene, CDR3 amino acid sequence and J gene were exactly matched to a known reactive TCR set. The reference SARS-CoV-2 TCR set was obtained from MIRA and was filtered for enrichment in COVID-19-positive ImmuneCODE repertoires, whereby public or cross-reactive TCRs were removed. Based on the MIRA antigens, annotated TCRs were further analysed at the level of specific ORF or position within ORF. Breadth was defined as the number of annotated unique rearrangements divided by the total number of unique productive rearrangements, and depth was defined as the summed frequency of the annotated unique rearrangements. TCR breadth was compared between groups using two-sided Wilcoxon rank-sum tests. In TCRdb, the immuneACCESS table is reduced to in-frame sequences with V and J assigned. These tables do not hold every clone; where another copy was compared, an unresolved V gene accounts for under half, and the others remain unexplained. V and J calls and clone size follow that table, whereas D and trimming were derived from the DNA. A total of roughly 350,000 clones appear in this sample, about 89% of them only once. The ten top clones hold roughly 5% of the sample.

Beyond this particular receptor, the publication reports: The authors noted that the TCR breadth and depth analyses may have underestimated total T cell responses. Higher spike-specific TCR breadth was observed in Ad26.COV2.S recipients than in placebo recipients (P = 0.0014). Vaccine and placebo recipients had comparable non-spike TCR breadth, which fits with the vaccine containing only spike. After vaccination, substantial breadth of spike-specific CD8+ and CD4+ T cell responses was reported. Comparing responses between vaccine doses or regimens was not something the study was powered to do.

Remarks on this clone: The target of this receptor is not known. Base-call qualities are not available, and no considerably larger clone is one nucleotide away.

The treatment or condition label corresponds to: about 20 received Ad26.COV2.S at low or high dose, single or two shots; roughly five received placebo; per-sample allocation not given. For vaccine and placebo recipients, the sequenced repertoires came from samples collected on day 63 after the first injection. Between 29 July and 7 August 2020, Cohort 1b enrolled about 27 adults aged 18-55 years at one site in Boston, USA. Ad26.COV2.S was a replication-incompetent adenovirus type 26 vector that expressed a prefusion-stabilized SARS-CoV-2 spike protein derived from the original Wuhan strain. The TCR originated in a person between 18 and 65 years old who received the Ad26.COV2.S COVID-19 vaccine or a placebo. This material consisted of peripheral blood, taken in a trial of Ad26.COV2.S vaccine versus placebo. The chain joins TRBV10-2 to TRBJ2-7; no confident D gene assignment can be made. CDR3 sequence: CASSQQSYYEQYF. DNA sequence: TGCGCCAGCAGCCAACAGTCTTACTACGAGCAGTACTTC.